The 28 T cell receptor beta chains presented below share a single source sample, sequenced in a study of blood T cell repertoires in COVID-19. Using immunoSEQ multiplex PCR, the repertoire was profiled, and TCRdb retains in-frame clones only, with some absent. The sample lists hundreds of thousands of clones, just under 90% occurring once. Sequencing was done on a sample of peripheral blood. The receptors come from a woman aged 18-29 years with acute or convalescent COVID-19.

This clone was seen a single time. This chain uses TRBV19 with TRBJ1-1, with a weak D call TRBD1 (6 bases). The germline CDR1 and CDR2 sequences are LNHDA and SQIVND (reference sequence). The CDR3 contains 14 residues. V was cut by 5 bases and J by 1 base, with 11 bases left in between. The CDR3 coding sequence is TGTGCCAGTAGTTACCAGGGACAGAACACTGAAGCTTTCTTT. This gives the protein CASSYQGQNTEAFF. The complete variable domain, with remaining parts taken from reference TRBV19 and TRBJ1-1, reads DGGITQSPKYLFRKEGQNVTLSCEQNLNHDAMYWYRQDPGQGLRLIYYSQIVNDFQKGDIAEGYSVSREKKESFPLTVTSAQKNPTAFYLCASSYQGQNTEAFFGQGTRLTVV.

J is TRBJ1-1 and V is TRBV4-3; D uncertain. This CDR3 spans 13 amino acids. CDR1 and CDR2 (germline): LGHNA, YSLEER. The germline V and J ends were trimmed by 4 bases and 0 bases, with 6 bases remaining between them. The CDR3 DNA follows: TGCGCCAGCAGCCTGGAGCTGAACACTGAAGCTTTCTTT. This translates into CASSLELNTEAFF.

The V gene is TRBV29-1, the J gene TRBJ1-2; possible D gene TRBD1, 5 bases. The CDR3 contains 14 residues. Germline V gene data show CDR1 as SQVTM and CDR2 as ANQGSEA. CDR3 coding DNA: TGCAGTGGCGTTGGGGGACTCGGCGGCTATGGCTACACCTTC. The encoded protein is CSGVGGLGGYGYTF.

The chain joins TRBV6-2 or TRBV6-3 to TRBJ2-7; unclear D gene. CDR3 size: 13 residues. The ends were cut back, 4 bases at V and 3 bases at J, with 10 bases in the middle. Germline values: CDR1 MNHEY, CDR2 SVGEGT. The DNA for the CDR3 is TGTGCCAGCAGTTTGGCCAGTTTCTACGAGCAGTACTTC. Translating it yields CASSLASFYEQYF.

This chain uses TRBV3-1 (or the pseudogene TRBV3-2) with TRBJ2-7; 9 bases map to TRBD1. The CDR3 loop spans 16 amino acids. The ends lost 0 bases at V and 4 bases at J; junction bases unmatched: 7. The germline CDR1 and CDR2 sequences are LGHDT and YNNKEL (reference sequence). The CDR3 loop is CASSQETSDRGYEQYF. CDR3 DNA: TGTGCCAGCAGCCAAGAAACGTCGGACAGGGGTTACGAGCAGTACTTC.

The chain combines TRBV7-9 with TRBJ1-6, with 9 bases identical to TRBD1. CDR1 is SEHNR and CDR2 is FQNEAQ in the germline V gene (reference sequence). Losses at the gene ends were 6 bases for V and 9 bases for J; bases not matched to a gene: 3. The CDR3 covers 13 residues. CDR3 bases: TGTGCCAGCAGATCGGACAGGGGTTCACCCCTCCACTTT. Its translation: CASRSDRGSPLHF.

The V call is TRBV25-1, the J call TRBJ1-2, with D perhaps matching TRBD1 (5 bases). V shed 3 bases and J shed 0 bases, with 14 bases lying between them. The CDR3 extends over 16 amino acids. CDR1 is MGHDK and CDR2 is SYGVNS in the germline V gene. The CDR3 nucleotides read TGTGCCAGCAGTGATCCCAGCGGGACTACTAACTATGGCTACACCTTC. Its translation: CASSDPSGTTNYGYTF.

V usage is TRBV6-5 and J usage is TRBJ2-7, with a weak D call TRBD1 (6 bases). CDR3 length: 11 residues. Per germline, CDR1 MNHEY and CDR2 SVGAGI. V lost 7 bases, J lost 2 bases, and 6 bases lay in between. The CDR3 sequence: CASNRAYEQYF. The CDR3 DNA is TGTGCCAGCAACAGGGCCTACGAGCAGTACTTC.

The chain couples TRBV3-1 (or the pseudogene TRBV3-2) to TRBJ2-3; D is perhaps TRBD2 (6 bases). The germline V gene encodes CDR1 LGHDT and CDR2 YNNKEL (reference sequence). Trimming stripped 3 bases from V and 6 bases from J, with 13 bases between. This CDR3 has 14 amino acids. CDR3: CASSHSLSGDTQYF. The DNA for the CDR3 is TGTGCCAGCAGCCATTCGCTCAGCGGGGATACGCAGTATTTT.

This chain connects TRBV6-5 to TRBJ2-5, with TRBD2 as a possible D gene (6 bases). The CDR3 is 13 residues long. V lost 6 bases, J lost 4 bases, and 12 bases lay in between. Germline CDR1 reads MNHEY; CDR2 reads SVGAGI. CDR3 nucleotide sequence: TGTGCCAGCAGGCTAGCGTTGGTAGAGACCCAGTACTTC. It codes for CASRLALVETQYF.

The CDR3 sequence: CASSLWAGETQYF. CDR3 DNA: TGTGCCAGCAGCTTATGGGCGGGCGAGACCCAGTACTTC. The chain links TRBV7-2 to TRBJ2-5; possibly TRBD2 for D (5 bases). V dropped 2 bases and J dropped 5 bases, with 9 bases sitting between them. CDR1 SGHTA and CDR2 FQGNSA come from the germline V gene. The CDR3 consists of 13 residues.

V usage is TRBV6-5 and J usage is TRBJ1-3; possibly TRBD1 for D (5 bases). CDR3 length: 16 residues. Deletions cut 0 bases from V and 3 bases from J, with 12 bases between. The germline V gene has CDR1 MNHEY and CDR2 SVGAGI. The CDR3 loop is CASSYSIAGGGNTIYF. The CDR3 bases are TGTGCCAGCAGTTACTCGATAGCGGGGGGTGGAAACACCATATATTTT.

The chain employs TRBV27 and TRBJ2-7; maybe TRBD1 (6 bases). The CDR3 runs 13 residues. Germline values: CDR1 MNHEY, CDR2 SMNVEV (reference sequence). Trimming left V 3 bases short and J 2 bases short, with 8 bases between. CDR3 region: CASSFQGPYEQYF. CDR3 in DNA: TGTGCCAGCAGTTTTCAGGGGCCCTACGAGCAGTACTTC.

The chain employs TRBV7-2 and TRBJ1-5; D call uncertain. V shed 4 bases and J shed 4 bases, with 5 bases lying between them. The CDR3 totals 12 residues. Germline values: CDR1 SGHTA, CDR2 FQGNSA. The CDR3: CASSSRNQPQHF. The CDR3, as DNA: TGTGCCAGCAGCTCGCGAAATCAGCCCCAGCATTTT.

The V gene is TRBV25-1, the J gene TRBJ1-5; D is possibly TRBD1 (5 bases). Looked up from germline, CDR1 is MGHDK and CDR2 is SYGVNS. The CDR3 loop spans 15 amino acids. The V end lost 2 bases, the J end lost 1 base, and 9 bases lay between the germline ends. CDR3 sequence (DNA): TGTGCCAGCAGTGAAGGGGGGTGGAGCAATCAGCCCCAGCATTTT. Its translation: CASSEGGWSNQPQHF.

This clone was seen only once. The CDR3 nucleotides are TGTGCCAGCAGCCCCCCTGGAGGGGGGGCAGATACGCAGTATTTT. Translation: CASSPPGGGADTQYF. This chain joins TRBV7-7 and TRBJ2-3; possible D gene TRBD2, 7 bases. The germline V and J ends were trimmed by 5 bases and 4 bases, with 16 bases remaining between them. The length of the CDR3 is 15 residues. Germline assignment: CDR1 SSHAT and CDR2 FNYEAQ (reference sequence). Complete variable domain (other parts from reference TRBV7-7 and TRBJ2-3): GAGVSQSPRYKVTKRGQDVTLRCDPISSHATLYWYQQALGQGPEFLTYFNYEAQPDKSGLPSDRFSAERPEGSISTLTIQRTEQRDSAMYRCASSPPGGGADTQYFGPGTRLTVL.

The chain links TRBV6-1 to TRBJ2-3; D is ambiguous. The CDR3 loop spans 14 amino acids. Germline V gene sequence: CDR1 MNHNS, CDR2 SASEGT. Trimming shortened V by 0 bases and J by 5 bases, and 9 bases separated the two germline ends. The CDR3 sequence: CASSEALSGDTQYF. The DNA of the CDR3 is TGTGCCAGCAGTGAAGCGCTTTCGGGAGATACGCAGTATTTT.

This chain uses TRBV28 with TRBJ2-7; 8 bases align to TRBD1. Germline values: CDR1 MDHEN, CDR2 SYDVKM. Trimming at V came to 4 bases and at J to 7 bases, leaving 12 bases not matched to a gene. This CDR3 has 15 residues. The CDR3 sequence: CASSSQGARAGEQYF. The CDR3 DNA is TGTGCCAGCAGTTCTCAGGGGGCAAGGGCGGGAGAGCAGTACTTC. Drawing the rest from reference TRBV28 and TRBJ2-7, the complete variable domain is DVKVTQSSRYLVKRTGEKVFLECVQDMDHENMFWYRQDPGLGLRLIYFSYDVKMKEKGDIPEGYSVSREKKERFSLILESASTNQTSMYLCASSSQGARAGEQYFGPGTRLTVT.

The rearrangement links TRBV14 to TRBJ2-4; D may be TRBD1 (6 bases). V lost 0 bases to trimming and J lost 8 bases, with 23 bases between them. Germline CDR1 SGHDN, CDR2 FVKESK. This CDR3 comprises 18 residues. The CDR3 region is CASSQDSGQKSFADIQYF. CDR3 nucleotides: TGTGCCAGCAGCCAAGATTCCGGACAGAAATCCTTCGCGGACATTCAGTACTTC.

The chain joins TRBV2 to TRBJ2-3; 9 bases line up with TRBD2. The CDR3 sequence is 13 residues long. Germline assignment: CDR1 SNHLY and CDR2 FYNNEI. The DNA for the CDR3 is TGTGTCTCCAGCGGGGGGCTTCCAGATACGCAGTATTTT. The encoded protein is CVSSGGLPDTQYF.

The chain joins TRBV7-2 to TRBJ1-1; D perhaps matches TRBD1 (6 bases). V lost 2 bases and J 0 bases, leaving 13 bases between the germline ends. This CDR3 is built from 16 residues. Germline-derived CDR1 and CDR2 are SGHTA and FQGNSA. The CDR3 protein is CASSLTGGLLNTEAFF. CDR3 in DNA: TGTGCCAGCAGCTTAACGGGGGGGCTCTTGAACACTGAAGCTTTCTTT.

Notes on this clone: The same CDR3 can be traced to other DNA sequences in this sample. The rearrangement links TRBV2 to TRBJ1-1; 7 bases line up with TRBD1. Germline V CDR1 and CDR2: SNHLY, FYNNEI. V lost 6 bases and J lost 4; bases outside the gene matches: 5. The CDR3 length is 13 residues. Written as DNA, the CDR3 is TGTGCCAGCAGCGCTCAGGGGGGCACTGAAGCTTTCTTT. This sequence encodes CASSAQGGTEAFF. Full variable domain (rest looked up from reference TRBV2 and TRBJ1-1): EPEVTQTPSHQVTQMGQEVILRCVPISNHLYFYWYRQILGQKVEFLVSFYNNEISEKSEIFDDQFSVERPDGSNFTLKIRSTKLEDSAMYFCASSAQGGTEAFFGQGTRLTVV.

This chain links TRBV24-1 with TRBJ2-5; 7 bases align to TRBD2. Losses at the gene ends were 5 bases for V and 1 base for J; bases not matched to a gene: 3. The CDR3 has 14 residues. Germline CDR1 reads KGHDR; CDR2 reads SFDVKD. CDR3 residues: CATSAAGVQETQYF. CDR3 DNA: TGTGCCACCAGTGCCGCGGGGGTCCAAGAGACCCAGTACTTC.

The rearrangement joins TRBV9 to TRBJ1-2; 11 bases line up with TRBD1. This CDR3 has 17 amino acids. Germline V CDR1 and CDR2: SGDLS, YYNGEE. V trimming: 5 bases; J trimming: 5 bases; junction bases outside the gene matches: 14. CDR3 in DNA: TGTGCCAGCAGGGGGACCAGGGACAGGGGGTATGGTTATGGCTACACCTTC. Protein product: CASRGTRDRGYGYGYTF.

The V call is TRBV6-5, the J call TRBJ1-2, with 8 bases fitting TRBD1. With 10 bases clipped from V and 3 bases from J, the junction kept 13 bases outside the gene matches. This CDR3 is built from 15 residues. CDR1 and CDR2 from the germline V gene are MNHEY and SVGAGI. The CDR3, as DNA: TGTGCCACCGTCGCCCCATCGACAGGGGACTATGGCTACACCTTC. Encoded protein: CATVAPSTGDYGYTF.

The chain combines TRBV10-3 with TRBJ2-2; no firm D call. Per the germline V gene, CDR1 is ENHRY and CDR2 is SYGVKD. V was cut by 2 bases and J by 3 bases, with 16 bases left in between. This CDR3 is built from 17 residues. CDR3 loop: CAISEVMDLRDTGELFF. The DNA for the CDR3 is TGTGCCATCAGTGAGGTCATGGATCTACGGGACACCGGGGAGCTGTTTTTT.

The V gene is TRBV19, the J gene TRBJ1-2; D ambiguous. This CDR3 contains 14 residues. Trimming shortened V by 6 bases and J by 3 bases, and 14 bases separated the two germline ends. Germline CDR1 reads LNHDA; CDR2 reads SQIVND (reference sequence). This chain's CDR3 is CASRGRPGDYGYTF. The CDR3 DNA reads TGTGCCAGTAGGGGCCGTCCCGGGGACTATGGCTACACCTTC.

This sequence joins TRBV6-6 and TRBJ1-5, with TRBD1 as a possible D gene (6 bases). V was shortened by 7 bases and J by 7 bases, with 14 bases between the two germline ends. Germline lookup yields CDR1 MNHNY and CDR2 SVGAGI (reference sequence). The CDR3 runs to 13 residues. CDR3 sequence reads: CASILTGGQPQHF. CDR3 DNA sequence: TGTGCCAGCATCTTGACAGGCGGGCAGCCCCAGCATTTT.